Sequencing of this T cell receptor beta chain was carried out in a study of blood T cells in healthy people across ages. About the study: Capture via template switching afforded approximately one barcoded beta molecule per two T cells. Study results and caveats: Relative to aged donors, long-lived donors carried more naive CD4+ cells and displayed higher diversity.

This clonotype was observed a handful of times. Its antigen is still unknown. Primed by a sample-barcoded 5' primer and a J-beta primer mix, a second PCR proceeded for roughly 6 to 12 cycles. Any given sample supplied a minimum of 3 million CDR3-containing paired-end reads. One entry per CDR3 protein results from TCRdb running MiXCR on the 5' RACE reads. The sample has hundreds of thousands of distinct CDR3 sequences, roughly 27% seen once; the top ten hold over 25%. This CDR3 spans 14 amino acids. Germline V CDR1 and CDR2: DFQATT, SNEGSKA (reference sequence). The chain is built from TRBV20-1 and TRBJ2-5; D remains ambiguous. The DNA end is more similar to TRBJ2-7, so the J call may be wrong. The clonotype originates from a woman between 65 and 79 years old in good health. The material sequenced was blood. The DNA of the CDR3 is TGCAGTGCTAGAGATAGTCGGGCTACCTACGAGCAGTACTTC. This gives the protein CSARDSRATYEQYF.